A single sample gave rise to the 32 T cell receptor beta chains below, sequenced in a study of blood T cells in healthy people across ages. A J-beta primer mix and a sample-barcoded 5' primer were used in a second PCR of roughly 6 to 12 cycles. Each CDR3 protein gets one entry after TCRdb re-called the 5' RACE reads with MiXCR. The sample records hundreds of thousands of distinct CDR3 sequences, 62% being singletons. Sequencing used blood. Source of these receptors: a man aged 30-40 years in good health.

The chain links TRBV28 to TRBJ1-6; D unresolved. This CDR3 comprises 13 residues. Germline loops: CDR1 MDHEN, CDR2 SYDVKM. V was pared by 9 bases and J by 11 bases, with 17 bases between. CDR3 in amino acids: CASGINSRTPLHF. The CDR3 coding sequence is TGTGCCAGTGGAATCAACAGTCGGACACCCCTCCACTTT.

The chain carries TRBV5-1 and TRBJ1-2, with 7 bases lining up with TRBD1. The V gene end was trimmed by 3 bases and the J gene end by 6 bases; junction bases not matched to a gene: 8. This CDR3 has 14 amino acids. Germline values: CDR1 SGHRS, CDR2 YFSETQ. Here the CDR3 reads CASSSGQQVDGYTF. CDR3 DNA sequence: TGCGCCAGCAGCTCGGGACAGCAGGTCGATGGCTACACCTTC.

In DNA form, the CDR3 reads TGCGCCAGCAGCCGAACAGGGGAGGGCAATCAGCCCCAGCATTTT. This translates into CASSRTGEGNQPQHF. The chain employs TRBV5-1 and TRBJ1-5, with 7 positions matching TRBD1. The CDR3 contains 15 residues. Per germline, CDR1 SGHRS and CDR2 YFSETQ. V gave up 4 bases and J gave up 2 bases; unmatched junction bases: 6.

The V and J genes are TRBV7-2 and TRBJ2-5; no firm D call. CDR3 length: 13 residues. The germline V and J ends were trimmed by 0 bases and 10 bases, with 12 bases remaining between them. CDR1 is SGHTA and CDR2 is FQGNSA in the germline V gene. The CDR3 spells CASSLAPQSDQYF. CDR3 coding DNA: TGTGCCAGCAGCTTAGCCCCCCAGTCCGACCAGTACTTC. The full variable domain, completed using reference TRBV7-2 and TRBJ2-5, is GAGVSQSPSNKVTEKGKDVELRCDPISGHTALYWYRQSLGQGLEFLIYFQGNSAPDKSGLPSDRFSAERTGGSVSTLTIQRTQQEDSAVYLCASSLAPQSDQYFGPGTRLLVL.

The table lists this clonotype with a count of one. The V call is TRBV7-9, the J call TRBJ1-5, with D perhaps TRBD1 (5 bases). V was cut by 5 bases and J by 2 bases, with 19 bases left in between. From germline, CDR1 is SEHNR and CDR2 FQNEAQ (reference sequence). There are 17 residues in the CDR3. The CDR3 DNA sequence: TGTGCCAGCAGCCGTAGGGACGGTCCCCGGGGCAATCAGCCCCAGCATTTT. It is translated as CASSRRDGPRGNQPQHF.

This clonotype was detected a few times. The chain combines TRBV6-5 with TRBJ1-2, with D hard to call. Per germline, CDR1 MNHEY and CDR2 SVGAGI. The V end was cut by 0 bases, the J end by 8 bases, with 10 bases between. This CDR3 contains 13 residues. CDR3 in DNA: TGTGCCAGCAGTTACTCGATGATTAGGGGCTACACCTTC. Protein sequence: CASSYSMIRGYTF.

This clonotype was seen a few times. V and J are TRBV7-2 and TRBJ2-3, with 10 bases fitting TRBD2. There are 17 residues in the CDR3. The junction had 6 bases not matched to a gene; V was cut back by 0 bases and J by 3 bases. Germline loops: CDR1 SGHTA, CDR2 FQGNSA. The DNA of the CDR3 is TGTGCCAGCAGCTTAGCGGCTAGCGGGGGACTGACAGATACGCAGTATTTT. Translating it yields CASSLAASGGLTDTQYF.

V gene TRBV12-3 or TRBV12-4 combines with J gene TRBJ2-5; 9 nucleotides align to TRBD2. CDR3 length equals 15 residues. V lost 3 bases and J lost 4; bases outside the gene matches: 6. The CDR3 DNA reads as TGTGCCAGCAGTTTCAGGCGGGGGGGCCGAGAGACCCAGTACTTC. Translated: CASSFRRGGRETQYF.

The rearrangement links TRBV5-1 to TRBJ2-3; no reliable D call. CDR1 is SGHRS and CDR2 is YFSETQ in the germline V gene. The CDR3 loop spans 16 amino acids. The ends were cut back, 1 base at V and 5 bases at J, with 17 bases in the middle. The CDR3 sequence is CASSLRRPPSIDTQYF. The CDR3 DNA reads as TGCGCCAGCAGCTTGCGTAGACCCCCGAGTATAGATACGCAGTATTTT.

This clonotype was found a few times. The rearrangement uses TRBV6-6 and TRBJ1-2, with D hard to call. The CDR3 has 12 residues. V lost 5 bases to trimming and J lost 8 bases, with 12 bases between them. Germline V CDR1 and CDR2: MNHNY, SVGAGI (reference sequence). CDR3 nucleotide sequence: TGTGCCAGCAGTCCCCGGTTGGGGGGCTACACCTTC. Translation gives CASSPRLGGYTF.

V usage is TRBV10-2 and J usage is TRBJ1-4; D perhaps matches TRBD1 (5 bases). The germline V gene has CDR1 WSHSY and CDR2 SAAADI. This CDR3 contains 16 residues. V was trimmed by 6 bases and J by 6 bases, leaving 20 bases between them. DNA for the CDR3: TGCGCCAGCAGCCGAAGGTCAGGGAGGAGGGATGAAAAACTGTTTTTT. As protein: CASSRRSGRRDEKLFF.

The J gene is TRBJ2-3, the V gene TRBV29-1; 7 bases agree with TRBD2. The CDR3 covers 13 residues. Germline loops: CDR1 SQVTM, CDR2 ANQGSEA. Unmatched junction bases numbered 0, after V lost 2 bases and J lost 1 base. The CDR3 reads CSVESGGTDTQYF. DNA for the CDR3: TGCAGCGTTGAAAGCGGGGGCACAGATACGCAGTATTTT.

The chain uses TRBV5-6 and TRBJ1-2; TRBD1 is a possible D gene (6 bases). Trimming cost V 1 base and J 3 bases, with 13 bases left between them. The CDR3 runs to 15 residues. The germline CDR1 and CDR2 sequences are SGHDT and YYEEEE. The CDR3 bases are TGTGCCAGCAGCTTGTGGGGGCAGGGCCACTATGGCTACACCTTC. This gives the protein CASSLWGQGHYGYTF.

This clonotype was observed a handful of times. The genes are TRBV20-1 and TRBJ2-7; D remains ambiguous. Trimming cost V 1 base and J 3 bases, with 13 bases left between them. The CDR3 has 14 residues. Germline loops: CDR1 DFQATT, CDR2 SNEGSKA (reference sequence). CDR3 residues: CSARVRTSGYEQYF. The CDR3 DNA reads as TGCAGTGCTAGAGTCAGGACCTCCGGCTACGAGCAGTACTTC.

The chain carries TRBV12-3 or TRBV12-4 and TRBJ2-4; D might be TRBD2 (6 bases). V lost 3 bases, J lost 3 bases, and 9 bases lay in between. There are 14 residues in the CDR3. For the CDR3, the DNA is TGTGCCAGCAGTTTGGAGGGTCTCAAAAACATTCAGTACTTC. It yields the protein CASSLEGLKNIQYF.

The chain uses TRBV7-9 and TRBJ2-5; D may correspond to TRBD1 or TRBD2 (5 bases each). The J call may be mistaken, given a closer DNA end match to TRBJ2-7. There are 16 residues in the CDR3. The V gene's germline CDR1 is SEHNR and CDR2 FQNEAQ (reference sequence). The CDR3 loop is CASSSAGTRALYEQYF. CDR3 bases: TGTGCCAGCAGTTCGGCCGGGACGCGAGCCCTCTACGAGCAGTACTTC.

The CDR3 DNA sequence: TGTGCCAGCAGTTACGGTGACAGCCGTACATATGGCTACACCTTC. Translating gives CASSYGDSRTYGYTF. This rearrangement joins TRBV6-5 to TRBJ1-2; tentative D call: TRBD1 (5 bases). Germline V lookup: CDR1 MNHEY, CDR2 SVGAGI. The CDR3 spans 15 residues. V lost 2 bases and J lost 5, with 15 bases in between.

This chain links TRBV28 with TRBJ2-4; no definite D call. The J call is in doubt because the DNA end fits TRBJ2-7 better. Germline loops: CDR1 MDHEN, CDR2 SYDVKM. This CDR3 is 14 amino acids long. DNA of the CDR3: TGTGCCAGCAGTTTATCTGGCAGGAGCGACGAGCAGTACTTC. It codes for CASSLSGRSDEQYF.

V and J are TRBV6-5 and TRBJ2-3; D might be TRBD1 (6 bases). Germline V gene lookup returns CDR1 MNHEY and CDR2 SVGAGI. The V and J ends lost 2 bases and 0 bases respectively, with 9 bases between them. The CDR3 length is 15 residues. The CDR3 sequence is CASSYVGTSTDTQYF. The CDR3 DNA reads as TGTGCCAGCAGTTACGTTGGGACAAGCACAGATACGCAGTATTTT.

The table lists this clonotype with a few counts. J is TRBJ1-5 and V is TRBV20-1; D is possibly TRBD1 (5 bases). The germline V and J ends were trimmed by 8 bases and 5 bases, with 16 bases remaining between them. The germline V gene encodes CDR1 DFQATT and CDR2 SNEGSKA (reference sequence). CDR3 length: 13 residues. In nucleotides, the CDR3 is TGCAGTATTAATGGGGGGTCAGATCAGCCCCAGCATTTT. Amino acids: CSINGGSDQPQHF.

This clonotype was recorded only once. The genes are TRBV28 and TRBJ1-1; TRBD1 is a possible D gene (6 bases). The V gene's germline CDR1 is MDHEN and CDR2 SYDVKM. The ends were cut back, 2 bases at V and 1 base at J, with 23 bases in the middle. The length of the CDR3 is 19 residues. CDR3 loop: CASSLIRTDRQRRNTEAFF. For the CDR3, the DNA is TGTGCCAGCAGTTTAATTCGGACAGACAGGCAACGGCGGAACACTGAAGCTTTCTTT.

The chain employs TRBV12-3 or TRBV12-4 and TRBJ2-7; tentative D call: TRBD2 (6 bases). The J call is uncertain, as TRBJ2-5 better fits the DNA end. The CDR3 loop spans 14 amino acids. CDR3 protein: CASGRRETGETQYF. The CDR3 nucleotides read TGTGCCAGCGGGCGGAGGGAGACGGGAGAGACCCAGTACTTC.

The V gene is TRBV7-2, the J gene TRBJ1-2, with 9 positions matching TRBD1. Trimming took 7 bases from V and 3 from J; bases not matched to a gene: 9. The CDR3 has 15 amino acids. Germline lookup yields CDR1 SGHTA and CDR2 FQGNSA. Here the CDR3 DNA reads TGTGCCAGCACCCCCCGGACAGGGGCGCACTATGGCTACACCTTC. It encodes CASTPRTGAHYGYTF.

The count of this clonotype is one. The chain employs TRBV7-3 and TRBJ2-6, with TRBD2 matching 7 bases. V was pared by 5 bases and J by 1 base, with 17 bases of the junction left unmatched. The CDR3 contains 20 residues. The germline V gene has CDR1 SGHTA and CDR2 FQGTGA. CDR3 sequence reads: CASSKSGAQGRISGANVLTF. The CDR3 nucleotides read TGTGCCAGCAGCAAAAGCGGGGCCCAGGGAAGAATATCTGGGGCCAACGTCCTGACTTTC.

The rearrangement uses TRBV29-1 and TRBJ2-1, with 9 nucleotides matching TRBD2. Trimming removed 6 bases from V and 6 bases from J; junction bases left unmatched: 15. CDR3 size: 16 residues. From germline, CDR1 is SQVTM and CDR2 ANQGSEA. The CDR3 bases are TGCAGCGTCAGACCGAGCGGGGGGCCTCCCGGCAATGAGCAGTTCTTC. Its protein is CSVRPSGGPPGNEQFF.

Only a few counts were recorded for this clonotype. This chain uses TRBV7-9 with TRBJ2-5; D may match TRBD1 or TRBD2 (6 bases each). The CDR3 runs 13 residues. From germline, CDR1 is SEHNR and CDR2 FQNEAQ (reference sequence). The ends were cut back, 10 bases at V and 5 bases at J, with 17 bases in the middle. The CDR3 sequence: CATSRGAAETQYF. The DNA of the CDR3 is TGTGCCACCTCGAGGGGGGCCGCGGAGACCCAGTACTTC.

The V call is TRBV7-3, the J call TRBJ2-3, with 7 bases identical to TRBD2. J lost 11 bases, V lost 3 bases, and 2 bases had no gene match. Looked up from germline, CDR1 is SGHTA and CDR2 is FQGTGA. The CDR3 contains 11 residues. Here the CDR3 reads CASSLGGLQYF. The CDR3 DNA is TGTGCCAGCAGCTTGGGGGGGTTGCAGTATTTT.

The chain combines TRBV6-5 with TRBJ2-5; 10 bases map to TRBD1. The V segment lost 5 bases and the J segment 5 bases; nucleotides outside the gene matches: 11. The CDR3 has 16 amino acids. Germline V lookup: CDR1 MNHEY, CDR2 SVGAGI. This CDR3 reads CASSTRDRGIGETQYF. CDR3 in DNA: TGTGCCAGCAGTACCCGGGACAGGGGTATCGGTGAGACCCAGTACTTC.

This clonotype appeared a few times. The CDR3 sequence is CASKRANTEAFF. DNA for the CDR3: TGTGCCAGCAAGCGGGCGAACACTGAAGCTTTCTTT. The chain carries TRBV6-5 and TRBJ1-1; D is unclear. The CDR3 loop spans 12 amino acids. CDR1 is MNHEY and CDR2 is SVGAGI in the germline V gene. V lost 7 bases and J 1 base, leaving 7 bases between the germline ends.

This chain joins TRBV15 and TRBJ2-7, with a possible D match to TRBD1 (6 bases). Germline CDR1 reads LNHNV; CDR2 reads YYDKDF (reference sequence). This CDR3 contains 14 residues. Trimming removed 1 base from V and 5 bases from J, with 12 bases in between. Here the CDR3 DNA reads TGTGCCACCAGCAGAGGGATTGGGGGCGACGAGCAGTACTTC. Protein product: CATSRGIGGDEQYF.

The rearrangement uses TRBV7-3 and TRBJ2-6; D uncertain. Trimming cost V 1 base and J 0 bases, with 7 bases left between them. This CDR3 spans 16 amino acids. From germline, CDR1 is SGHTA and CDR2 FQGTGA. The CDR3 is CASSLMSGSGANVLTF. In DNA form, the CDR3 reads TGTGCCAGCAGCTTAATGTCCGGCTCTGGGGCCAACGTCCTGACTTTC.

The genes are TRBV24-1 and TRBJ1-4; D remains ambiguous. Germline V gene sequence: CDR1 KGHDR, CDR2 SFDVKD. There are 13 residues in the CDR3. Trimming took off 4 bases at V and 3 bases at J, with 5 bases between the two ends. The CDR3 sequence is CATSDGSNEKLFF. CDR3 bases: TGTGCCACCAGTGACGGCTCTAATGAAAAACTGTTTTTT.